This T cell receptor (beta chain) was sequenced in a study of vaccination effects on CD4 cells after COVID-19. Overall study results and limits: Late after vaccination, infection- and vaccine-induced clones showed marked clonal contraction.

Cells that had been cultured for 10 days were the source of isolated CD4+ T cells. Turning to this clone: The antigen is not known.

Germline V gene sequence: CDR1 SGHRS, CDR2 YFSETQ. This CDR3 comprises 13 residues. The V and J ends lost 0 bases and 8 bases respectively, with 8 bases between them. Sequencing used immunoSEQ multiplex PCR; TCRdb keeps in-frame clones, though not all of them. The sample holds about 37,000 clones, roughly 79% seen once. The sample consisted of CD4+ T cells from PBMCs cultured without peptide, taken before COVID-19 vaccination. The receptor comes from a human donor who received a COVID-19 vaccine. The rearrangement links TRBV5-1 to TRBJ1-4; D ambiguous. The DNA of the CDR3 is TGCGCCAGCAGCTTGGCTGGGGAGGAAAAACTGTTTTTT. As protein: CASSLAGEEKLFF.